Presented here are 17 T cell receptor beta chains from one specimen sequenced in a study of beta chain features in type 1 diabetes. Reverse transcribing all isolated RNA meant expressed TCRB transcripts were sequenced. TCRdb's table, derived via immunoSEQ multiplex PCR, lists solely in-frame clones and lacks some. The sample carries about 930,000 clones, 17% recorded once. The sample consisted of naive CD4+ T cells from blood. All receptors come from a woman under 30 in good health.

The table lists this clone with a few counts. Written as DNA, the CDR3 is TGTGCCAGCAGCAAAGTTTTTGGTAGCAGTCCAAGTAACTACGAGCAGTACTTC. It yields the protein CASSKVFGSSPSNYEQYF. The chain links TRBV21-1 to TRBJ2-7; no check of the table's D call, TRBD2, against the DNA was made. TRBV21-1 is designated a pseudogene. This CDR3 has 18 residues.

The chain uses TRBV6-5 and TRBJ2-5, with D perhaps TRBD1 (6 bases). The V end was cut by 6 bases, the J end by 5 bases, with 10 bases between. CDR3 length: 12 residues. From germline, CDR1 is MNHEY and CDR2 SVGAGI. The CDR3 reads CASRQGWETQYF. The CDR3 coding sequence is TGTGCCAGCAGACAGGGTTGGGAGACCCAGTACTTC.

This clone was detected a few times. CDR3 DNA: TGTGCCAGCAGTGAAACAGGTTACAATCAGCCCCAGCATTTT. Protein sequence: CASSETGYNQPQHF. The V call is TRBV2, the J call TRBJ1-5; the D gene is possibly TRBD1 (5 bases). V was cut by 2 bases and J by 3 bases, with 8 bases left in between. In germline, CDR1 is SNHLY, CDR2 FYNNEI. This CDR3 has 14 amino acids.

This clone was observed a handful of times. The CDR3: CASSYDLTEQFF. The CDR3, as DNA: TGTGCCAGCAGCTACGACTTGACCGAGCAGTTCTTC. The chain has TRBV2 and TRBJ2-1; D unclear. The CDR3 consists of 12 residues. The germline CDR1 and CDR2 sequences are SNHLY and FYNNEI. V lost 6 bases, J lost 10 bases, and 13 bases lay in between.

This clone turned up a few times. The chain has TRBV7-2 and TRBJ2-3; TRBD1 or TRBD2 may be the D gene (6 bases each). Germline V gene sequence: CDR1 SGHTA, CDR2 FQGNSA. There are 15 residues in the CDR3. V shed 3 bases and J shed 1 base, with 11 bases lying between them. In nucleotides, the CDR3 is TGTGCCAGCAGCTTTGGGGGGCCGGGCACAGATACGCAGTATTTT. Translated: CASSFGGPGTDTQYF.

This clone was counted between two and nine times. This sequence joins TRBV27 and TRBJ2-5, with 13 bases identical to TRBD2. The V and J ends lost 6 bases and 4 bases, in that order; junction bases with no gene match: 5. Germline V gene data show CDR1 as MNHEY and CDR2 as SMNVEV (reference sequence). The CDR3 length is 15 residues. This CDR3 reads CASSRRLAGGETQYF. CDR3 nucleotide sequence: TGTGCCAGCAGCCGTAGACTAGCGGGAGGAGAGACCCAGTACTTC.

The chain couples TRBV5-4 to TRBJ1-2, with a possible D match to TRBD1 (5 bases). Germline V gives CDR1 SGHNT, CDR2 YYREEE (reference sequence). The germline V and J ends were trimmed by 0 bases and 3 bases, with 12 bases remaining between them. The length of the CDR3 is 15 residues. CDR3 coding DNA: TGTGCCAGCAGCTTGGCGGGGGGAACCCACTATGGCTACACCTTC. Protein sequence: CASSLAGGTHYGYTF.

The V call is TRBV19, the J call TRBJ1-2; TRBD1 matches 7 bases. The CDR3 is 13 amino acids. Per the germline V gene, CDR1 is LNHDA and CDR2 is SQIVND (reference sequence). V dropped 6 bases and J dropped 8; count of bases not matched to a gene: 9. In nucleotides, the CDR3 is TGTGCCAGTAGGACACAGGGGCCAGAGGGCTACACCTTC. Translating it yields CASRTQGPEGYTF. Combining the CDR3 with reference TRBV19 and TRBJ1-2 gives the whole variable domain DGGITQSPKYLFRKEGQNVTLSCEQNLNHDAMYWYRQDPGQGLRLIYYSQIVNDFQKGDIAEGYSVSREKKESFPLTVTSAQKNPTAFYLCASRTQGPEGYTFGSGTRLTVV.

This chain links TRBV7-9 with TRBJ2-2, with D possibly matching TRBD1 (6 bases). The V and J ends lost 7 bases and 2 bases respectively, with 14 bases between them. CDR1 SEHNR and CDR2 FQNEAQ come from the germline V gene (reference sequence). The CDR3 totals 15 residues. The CDR3 DNA sequence: TGTGCCAGCACCCTCCTAGGGGGTAACACCGGGGAGCTGTTTTTT. The encoded protein is CASTLLGGNTGELFF.

J is TRBJ1-3 and V is TRBV7-2, with D unclear. V was cut by 5 bases and J by 2 bases, with 10 bases left in between. The CDR3 runs 14 residues. CDR1 SGHTA and CDR2 FQGNSA come from the germline V gene. CDR3 protein: CASSPNRAGNTIYF. CDR3 coding DNA: TGTGCCAGCAGCCCAAACCGGGCTGGAAACACCATATATTTT.

The chain carries TRBV5-1 and TRBJ2-3; a weak D match, TRBD1 (6 bases). The CDR3 is 14 amino acids. Between the trimmed V and J ends, which lost 9 bases and 2 bases, there was a span of 16 bases. Germline loops: CDR1 SGHRS, CDR2 YFSETQ. In nucleotides, the CDR3 is TGCGCCACCGCCCCCAGGGGAGACACAGATACGCAGTATTTT. Its translation: CATAPRGDTDTQYF.

This clone has only a few counts. This rearrangement joins TRBV6-5 to TRBJ2-5; 9 bases line up with TRBD1. This CDR3 comprises 14 residues. V lost 9 bases and J lost 1; bases outside the gene matches: 6. In germline, CDR1 is MNHEY, CDR2 SVGAGI. CDR3 amino acids: CASKPGQGQETQYF. The CDR3 DNA sequence: TGTGCCAGTAAGCCGGGACAGGGCCAAGAGACCCAGTACTTC.

In its sample, this clone was seen once. The chain is built from TRBV5-1 and TRBJ2-7; 11 bases match TRBD1. Trimming cost V 2 bases and J 3 bases; bases outside gene matches: 7. The CDR3 loop spans 16 amino acids. Germline V gene sequence: CDR1 SGHRS, CDR2 YFSETQ. CDR3 protein: CASSLSPGTGGYEQYF. The CDR3 DNA sequence: TGCGCCAGCAGCTTAAGCCCCGGGACAGGGGGCTACGAGCAGTACTTC.

A few counts support this clone. The V and J genes are TRBV6-6 and TRBJ2-3, with D unclear. The germline V gene has CDR1 MNHNY and CDR2 SVGAGI (reference sequence). This CDR3 is built from 14 residues. V shed 3 bases and J shed 1 base, with 8 bases lying between them. The CDR3 DNA sequence: TGTGCCAGCAGTTATCTCTACGGCACAGATACGCAGTATTTT. Protein: CASSYLYGTDTQYF.

This clone has more than one count but fewer than ten. V is TRBV14 and J is TRBJ2-5; TRBD2 is a possible D gene (5 bases). This CDR3 comprises 13 residues. Germline lookup yields CDR1 SGHDN and CDR2 FVKESK. Trimming removed 4 bases from V and 7 bases from J, with 13 bases in between. Here the CDR3 DNA reads TGTGCCAGCAGCCGACAATCCGGGGTGACCCAGTACTTC. It encodes CASSRQSGVTQYF.

This clone was found a few times. The rearrangement joins TRBV5-6 to TRBJ2-7; no definite D call. This CDR3 is 13 amino acids long. V was clipped by 3 bases and J by 10 bases, with 17 bases between them. Per the germline V gene, CDR1 is SGHDT and CDR2 is YYEEEE. The CDR3 region has the DNA TGTGCCAGCAGCTATGATGTCCCTGGCACCCAGTACTTC. This translates into CASSYDVPGTQYF.

This clone has a handful of counts. The chain uses TRBV7-3 and TRBJ2-1; 7 positions agree with TRBD2. Germline V gene sequence: CDR1 SGHTA, CDR2 FQGTGA. Trimming at V came to 1 base and at J to 3 bases, leaving 6 bases not matched to a gene. This CDR3 has 16 residues. CDR3 sequence reads: CASSLMGGSIYNEQFF. CDR3 DNA sequence: TGTGCCAGCAGCTTAATGGGCGGGAGTATCTACAATGAGCAGTTCTTC.